This T cell receptor beta chain originates from a study of cytomegalovirus exposure and HLA in healthy donors. Study background: The same platform was used for the 100 to 150 validation repertoires and the approximately 670 first-cohort repertoires, a later analysis reported. General study findings and limits: The tendency of first-cohort TCR clusters to co-occur in the 90 to 150 validation repertoires emerged from a later analysis.

The trim removed 4 bases at V and 7 bases at J, leaving 4 bases unmatched. The CDR3 has 14 residues. CDR1 MNHEY and CDR2 SMNVEV come from the germline V gene (reference sequence). Data came from immunoSEQ multiplex PCR; TCRdb stores just in-frame clones and leaves some out. This sample has more than 300,000 clones, with around 86% found just once. Of note for this clone: Its specificity is not known. The sample holds other DNA sequences that translate to the same CDR3.

Sequencing was performed on PBMCs. This chain uses TRBV27 with TRBJ1-6, with 7 bases matching TRBD1. The source of this sequence is a woman in her late teens or twenties in good health and CMV-seronegative. CDR3 sequence reads: CASSSGQSNSPLHF. The CDR3 region has the DNA TGTGCCAGCAGTTCGGGACAGTCAAATTCACCCCTCCACTTT.